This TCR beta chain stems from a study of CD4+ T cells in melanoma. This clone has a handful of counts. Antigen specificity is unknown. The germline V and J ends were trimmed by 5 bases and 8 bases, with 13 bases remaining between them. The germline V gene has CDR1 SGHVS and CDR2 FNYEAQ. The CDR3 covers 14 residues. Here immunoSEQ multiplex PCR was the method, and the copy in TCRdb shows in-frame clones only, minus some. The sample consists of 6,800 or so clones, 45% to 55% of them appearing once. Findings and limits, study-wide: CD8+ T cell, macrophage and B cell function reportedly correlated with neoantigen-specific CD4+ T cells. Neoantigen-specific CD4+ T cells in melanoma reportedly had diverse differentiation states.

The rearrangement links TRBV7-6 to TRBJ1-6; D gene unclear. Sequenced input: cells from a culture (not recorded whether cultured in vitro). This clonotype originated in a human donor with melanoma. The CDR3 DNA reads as TGTGCCAGCAGCCGCGAGTCTAATGATTCACCCCTCCACTTT. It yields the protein CASSRESNDSPLHF. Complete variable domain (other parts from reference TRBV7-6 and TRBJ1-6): GAGVSQSPRYKVTKRGQDVALRCDPISGHVSLYWYRQALGQGPEFLTYFNYEAQQDKSGLPNDRFSAERPEGSISTLTIQRTEQRDSAMYRCASSRESNDSPLHFGNGTRLTVT.